This TCR beta chain was captured by sequencing in a study of T cells in women clearing cervical HPV infection listed by TCRdb under 2018. Looking at the study overall: The cases were 25 women with histologically confirmed HPV16-related CIN3 or worse, and 2 of those women had invasive cancers. The roughly 23 controls were women who cleared a single incident HPV16 infection within 12 months without developing precancer or cancer. Blood from cases was drawn at the visit where the lesion was first identified, while blood from controls was drawn once the infection was no longer detected. For cases, a median interval of about 140 days, with an interquartile range of roughly 80 to 200 days, was observed between lesion detection and blood sampling. HLA typing was available for only a few women, so HLA type could not be excluded as a confounder. This exploratory proof-of-principle case-control study, nested within the Guanacaste HPV Natural History Study in Costa Rica, compared TCR repertoires among women with different cervical HPV16 outcomes. Cases were matched to controls by age within five years and by the year the sample was collected. Cases had a median age of about 34 years and controls had a median age of 38, with no significant differences in baseline characteristics. In the parent cohort, some 10,000 women aged 18 or older were enrolled in Guanacaste, Costa Rica, during 1993 to 1994 and were followed for seven years. Quality controls consisted of five blinded duplicates per group, for a total of roughly 60 samples made up of about 50 participants and around 10 replicates. On the study overall, not on this receptor specifically: Because the number of T cells in each sample was unknown, differences in richness could reflect differing T-cell content rather than repertoire biology. Because of the cross-sectional design, the study could not determine whether the associations came before infection or resulted from infection, and neither effector/memory subsets nor HPV-specific T cells were isolated. Random forest classifiers combining richness and V gene abundances distinguished cases from controls with an estimated AUC of about 0.8. Lower TRBV6-7 relative abundance was observed in cases than in controls (roughly 0.12% versus 0.15%; Bonferroni P = 0.0008). CIN3+ cases had significantly higher TCR repertoire richness than controls across sequencing depths, but evenness did not differ between the groups.

Every participant had a single incident cervical HPV16 infection, and prevalent HPV16 infections were excluded. Cervical HPV DNA was detected by MY09/MY11 PCR and genotyped by dot-blot hybridization. About 14 mL of heparinized blood were centrifuged, and the buffy coat was aliquoted, frozen at -30°C, then stored at -80°C. QIAGEN kits were used to extract genomic DNA from buffy coat specimens. The CDR3, cysteine through phenylalanine, is 13 amino acids long. Shown are 30 bases from within the CDR3, in frame from base 1. CDR1 and CDR2, looked up from the germline V gene (reference sequence), are SEHNR and FQNEAQ. V gives up 5 bases and J gives up 3 bases, and the segment between their germline ends measures 8 bases. With respect to this clone: There is no known antigen for this receptor. The CDR3 end is not reached by the read, which stops 3 residues before it; the germline J gene fills it in.

TCR beta CDR3 regions were amplified by multiplex PCR using the immunoSEQ assay from an average of approximately 1,200 ng genomic DNA per sample. Primer bias was corrected in the assay by using a complete synthetic TCR repertoire to establish an amplification baseline. Amplicons were sequenced on the Illumina platform. The original pipeline was this. Sequence errors were corrected by clustering with frequency ratios and a modified nearest-neighbor algorithm, and the sequences were then analyzed in the immunoSEQ Analyzer using IMGT gene definitions. TCR richness and evenness were averaged over 20 rarefaction repeats at each rarefaction depth, excluding samples with fewer sequences than the depth. Wilcoxon rank sum tests with FDR correction were used to compare relative abundances of V, D and J genes between the groups. An intraclass correlation of about 96% for TCR richness and an average of roughly 76% across 60 to 80 gene segments were obtained from the blinded duplicates. The clones in this table, taken by TCRdb from immuneACCESS, are in-frame only. Not every clone is retained; where verified, under half of the shortfall comes from an unresolved V gene, and the cause of the rest is unknown. That table furnishes V, J and clone size, whereas the DNA furnished D and trimming. This sample's table carries 20,000 to 25,000 clones. The ten largest account for around 5.5% of the sample.

The rearrangement joined TRBV7-9 to TRBJ1-5; a confident D gene designation cannot be given. The source material was blood buffy coat. The receptor was derived from a woman aged 18 to 75 with a cervical HPV16 infection that either progressed to CIN3+ or cleared (not recorded which). The CDR3 DNA, read in part, is TGTGCCAGCAGCCCAGACACCAATCAGCCC. This translates into CASSPDTNQP. The entire CDR3 protein reads CASSPDTNQPQHF.